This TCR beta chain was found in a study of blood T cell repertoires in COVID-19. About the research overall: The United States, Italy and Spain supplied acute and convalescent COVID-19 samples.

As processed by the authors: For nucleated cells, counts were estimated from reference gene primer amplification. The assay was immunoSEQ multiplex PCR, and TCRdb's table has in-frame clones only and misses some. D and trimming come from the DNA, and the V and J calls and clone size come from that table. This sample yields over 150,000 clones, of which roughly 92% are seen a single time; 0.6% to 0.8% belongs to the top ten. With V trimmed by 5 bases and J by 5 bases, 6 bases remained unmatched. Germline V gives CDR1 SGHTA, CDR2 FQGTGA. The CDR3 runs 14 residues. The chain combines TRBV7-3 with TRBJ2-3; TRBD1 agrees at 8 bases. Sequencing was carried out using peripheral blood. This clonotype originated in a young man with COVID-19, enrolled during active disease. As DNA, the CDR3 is TGTGCCAGCAGCCCGGACAGGGCGGTAGATACGCAGTATTTT. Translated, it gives CASSPDRAVDTQYF.